This note documents a single T cell receptor beta chain sequence. Its antigen is not known. This sample is part of a study of response to subunit inactivated influenza vaccine. Study results and limitations: Each seasonal flu vaccination may recruit only limited new T cells, authors suggested.

This CDR3 spans 15 amino acids. Germline CDR1 reads SGHDT; CDR2 reads YYEEEE. The V gene lost 2 bases and the J gene lost 2 bases, with 8 bases spanning the gap. TCRdb analysed the RT-PCR reads with MiXCR anew, one entry per CDR3 protein. This table has under 950,000 distinct CDR3 sequences, 20% to 25% appearing once. The clonotype was recovered from a man in his fifties who received an inactivated influenza vaccine. This sample comprised PBMCs from blood, obtained roughly 5 days after vaccination. V is TRBV5-6 and J is TRBJ2-6; D gene uncertain. The CDR3 DNA reads as TGTGCCAGCAGCTTTGGTCGCGCTGGGGCCAACGTCCTGACTTTC. This translates into CASSFGRAGANVLTF.